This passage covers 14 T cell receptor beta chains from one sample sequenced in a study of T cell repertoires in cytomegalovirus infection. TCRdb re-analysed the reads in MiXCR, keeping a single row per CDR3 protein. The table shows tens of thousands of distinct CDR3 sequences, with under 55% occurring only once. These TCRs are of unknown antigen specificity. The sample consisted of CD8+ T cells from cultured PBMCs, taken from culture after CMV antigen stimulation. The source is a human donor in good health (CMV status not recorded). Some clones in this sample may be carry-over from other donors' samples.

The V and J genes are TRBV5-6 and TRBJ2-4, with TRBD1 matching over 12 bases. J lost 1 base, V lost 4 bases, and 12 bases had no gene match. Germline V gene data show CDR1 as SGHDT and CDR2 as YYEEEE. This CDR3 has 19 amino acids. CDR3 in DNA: TGTGCCAGCAGCCCGGGAGGGACAGGGGGCGCGTGGGCCAAAAACATTCAGTACTTC. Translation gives CASSPGGTGGAWAKNIQYF.

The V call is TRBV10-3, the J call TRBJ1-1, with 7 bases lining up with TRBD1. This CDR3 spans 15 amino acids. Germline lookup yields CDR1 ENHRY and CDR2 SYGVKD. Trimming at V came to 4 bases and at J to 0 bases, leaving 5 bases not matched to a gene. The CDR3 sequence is CAISGGQAMNTEAFF. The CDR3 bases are TGTGCCATCAGTGGCGGACAGGCAATGAACACTGAAGCTTTCTTT.

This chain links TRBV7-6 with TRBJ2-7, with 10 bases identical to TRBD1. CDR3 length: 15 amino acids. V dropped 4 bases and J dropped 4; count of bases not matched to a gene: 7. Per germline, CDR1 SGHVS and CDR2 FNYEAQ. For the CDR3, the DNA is TGTGCCAGCAGCTCGGTGGACAGGGGGGAGTACGAGCAGTACTTC. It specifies CASSSVDRGEYEQYF.

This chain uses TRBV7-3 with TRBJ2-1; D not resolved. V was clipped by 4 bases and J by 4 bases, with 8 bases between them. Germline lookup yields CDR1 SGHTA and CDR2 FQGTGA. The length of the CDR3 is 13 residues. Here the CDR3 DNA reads TGTGCCAGCAGCTCCGATCTTTACAATGAGCAGTTCTTC. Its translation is CASSSDLYNEQFF.

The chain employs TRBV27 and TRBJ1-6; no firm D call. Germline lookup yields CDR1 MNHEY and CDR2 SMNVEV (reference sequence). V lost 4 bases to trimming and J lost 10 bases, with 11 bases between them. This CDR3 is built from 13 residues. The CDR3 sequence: CASSYGMGSPLHF. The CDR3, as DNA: TGTGCCAGCAGTTACGGGATGGGGTCACCCCTCCACTTT.

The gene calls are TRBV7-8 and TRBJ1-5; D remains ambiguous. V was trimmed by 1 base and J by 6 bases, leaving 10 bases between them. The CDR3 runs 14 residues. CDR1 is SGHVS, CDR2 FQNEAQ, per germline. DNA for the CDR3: TGTGCCAGCAGCTTAGTTATGCTGGGTCAGCCCCAGCATTTT. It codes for CASSLVMLGQPQHF.

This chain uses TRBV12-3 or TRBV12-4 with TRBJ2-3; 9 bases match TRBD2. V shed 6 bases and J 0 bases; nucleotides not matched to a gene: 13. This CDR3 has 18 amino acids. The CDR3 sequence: CASSSTRFTSGSTDTQYF. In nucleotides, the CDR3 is TGTGCCAGCAGCAGTACCCGGTTTACTAGCGGGAGCACAGATACGCAGTATTTT.

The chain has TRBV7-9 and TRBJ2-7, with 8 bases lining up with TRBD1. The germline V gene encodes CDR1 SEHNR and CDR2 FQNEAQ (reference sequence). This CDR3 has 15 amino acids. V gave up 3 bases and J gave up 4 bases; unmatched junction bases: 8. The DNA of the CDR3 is TGTGCCAGCAGCTTGGGTGACAGGGGCCGGTACGAGCAGTACTTC. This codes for CASSLGDRGRYEQYF.

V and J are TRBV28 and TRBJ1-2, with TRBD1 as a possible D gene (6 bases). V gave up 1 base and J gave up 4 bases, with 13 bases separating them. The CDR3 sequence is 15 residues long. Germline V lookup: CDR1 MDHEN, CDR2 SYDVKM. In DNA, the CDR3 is TGTGCCAGCAGTTTATCCAGGGGACCGCCCTATGGCTACACCTTC. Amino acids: CASSLSRGPPYGYTF.

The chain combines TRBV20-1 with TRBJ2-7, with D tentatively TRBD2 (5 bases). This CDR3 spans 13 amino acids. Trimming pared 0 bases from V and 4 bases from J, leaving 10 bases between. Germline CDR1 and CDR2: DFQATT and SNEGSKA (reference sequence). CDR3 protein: CSARDQRVYEQYF. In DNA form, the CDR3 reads TGCAGTGCTAGAGATCAGAGGGTATACGAGCAGTACTTC.

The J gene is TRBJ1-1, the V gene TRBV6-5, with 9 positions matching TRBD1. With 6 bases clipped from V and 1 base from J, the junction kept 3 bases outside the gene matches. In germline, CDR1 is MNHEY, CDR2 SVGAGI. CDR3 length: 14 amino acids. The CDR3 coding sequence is TGTGCCAGCAGCGTGGGACAGGGGAACACTGAAGCTTTCTTT. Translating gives CASSVGQGNTEAFF.

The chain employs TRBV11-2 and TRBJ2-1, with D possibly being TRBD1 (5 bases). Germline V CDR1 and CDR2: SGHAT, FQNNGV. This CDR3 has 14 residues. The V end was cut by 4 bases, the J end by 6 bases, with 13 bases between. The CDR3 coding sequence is TGTGCCAGCAGCTCCCCAATGACAGTCAATGAGCAGTTCTTC. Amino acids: CASSSPMTVNEQFF.

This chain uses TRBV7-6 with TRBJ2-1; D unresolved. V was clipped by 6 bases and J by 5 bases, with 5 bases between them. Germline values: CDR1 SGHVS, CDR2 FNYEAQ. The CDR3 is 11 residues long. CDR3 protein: CASSRNNEQFF. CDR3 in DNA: TGTGCCAGCAGTAGGAACAATGAGCAGTTCTTC.

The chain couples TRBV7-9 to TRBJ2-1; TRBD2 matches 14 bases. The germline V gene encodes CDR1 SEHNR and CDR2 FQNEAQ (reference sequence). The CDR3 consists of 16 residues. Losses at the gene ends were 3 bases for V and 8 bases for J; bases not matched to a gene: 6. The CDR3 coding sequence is TGTGCCAGCAGCTTGGCCGGGACTAGCGGGAGTGATGAGCAGTTCTTC. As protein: CASSLAGTSGSDEQFF.